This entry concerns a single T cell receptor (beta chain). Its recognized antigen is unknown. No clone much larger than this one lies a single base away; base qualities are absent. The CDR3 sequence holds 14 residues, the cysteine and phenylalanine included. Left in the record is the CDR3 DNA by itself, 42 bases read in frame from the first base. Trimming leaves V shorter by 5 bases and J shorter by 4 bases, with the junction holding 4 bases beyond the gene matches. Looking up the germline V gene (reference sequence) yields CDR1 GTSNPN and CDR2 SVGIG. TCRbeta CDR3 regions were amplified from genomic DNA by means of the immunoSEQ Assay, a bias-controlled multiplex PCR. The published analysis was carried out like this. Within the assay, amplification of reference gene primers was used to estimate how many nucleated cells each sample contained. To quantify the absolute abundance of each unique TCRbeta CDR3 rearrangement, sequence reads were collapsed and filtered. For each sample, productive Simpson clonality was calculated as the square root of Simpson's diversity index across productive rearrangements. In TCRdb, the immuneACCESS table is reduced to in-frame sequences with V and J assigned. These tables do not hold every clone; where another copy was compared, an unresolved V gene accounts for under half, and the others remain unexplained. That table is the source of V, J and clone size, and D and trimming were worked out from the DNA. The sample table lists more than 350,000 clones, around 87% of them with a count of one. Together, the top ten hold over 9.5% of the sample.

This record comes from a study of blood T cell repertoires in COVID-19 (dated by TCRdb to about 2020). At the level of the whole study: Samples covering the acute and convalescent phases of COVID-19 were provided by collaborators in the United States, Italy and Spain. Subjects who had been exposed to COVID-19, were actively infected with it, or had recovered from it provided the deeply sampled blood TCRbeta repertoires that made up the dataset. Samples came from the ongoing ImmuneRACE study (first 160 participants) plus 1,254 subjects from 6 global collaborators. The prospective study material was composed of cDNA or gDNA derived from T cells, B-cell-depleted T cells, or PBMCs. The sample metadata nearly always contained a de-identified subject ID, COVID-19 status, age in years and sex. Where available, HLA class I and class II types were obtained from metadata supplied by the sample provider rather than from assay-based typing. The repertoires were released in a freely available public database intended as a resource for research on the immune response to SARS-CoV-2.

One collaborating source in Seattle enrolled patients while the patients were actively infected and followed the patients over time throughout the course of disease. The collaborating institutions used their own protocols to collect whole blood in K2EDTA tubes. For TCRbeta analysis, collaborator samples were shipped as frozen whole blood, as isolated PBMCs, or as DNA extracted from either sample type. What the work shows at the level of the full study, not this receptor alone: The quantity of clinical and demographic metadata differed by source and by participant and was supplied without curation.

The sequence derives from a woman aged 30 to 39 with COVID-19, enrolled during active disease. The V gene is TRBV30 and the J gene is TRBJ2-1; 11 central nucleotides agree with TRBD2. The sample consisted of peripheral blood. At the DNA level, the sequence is TGTGCCTGGCAGACTAGCGGGATGTACAATGAGCAGTTCTTC. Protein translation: CAWQTSGMYNEQFF.